The subject of this entry is one T cell receptor beta chain. The source of the sample is a study of blood T cell repertoires in COVID-19. Study-level information: Both acute and convalescent COVID-19 samples were obtained from the United States, Italy and Spain. PBMCs, B-cell-depleted T cells, or T cells provided the cDNA or gDNA that made up the material.

The CDR3 consists of 14 residues. The V gene lost 4 bases and the J gene lost 1 base, with 9 bases spanning the gap. Germline loops: CDR1 LGHDT, CDR2 YNNKEL (reference sequence). In the original processing: Reference gene primer amplification yielded estimated nucleated cell counts. The repertoire was sequenced with immunoSEQ multiplex PCR; TCRdb's copy has only in-frame clones and lacks some. V and J calls and clone size are as listed in that table; D and trimming were resolved from the DNA. The sample lists 350,000 or so clones, roughly 90% occurring once. This clonotype originated in a woman in her twenties or thirties who had been exposed to COVID-19. Sequencing used PBMCs or T cells enriched from blood (not recorded which). The chain combines TRBV3-1 (or the pseudogene TRBV3-2) with TRBJ2-3; the D is unclear. The CDR3 sequence is CASSLLEGTDTQYF. CDR3 DNA: TGTGCCAGCAGCCTCCTAGAGGGCACAGATACGCAGTATTTT.